Listed here is a single TCR beta chain. This clone occurred a few times. Its antigen specificity is not known. No much larger clone is present one base from it, and per-base qualities are unavailable. TCRbeta CDR3 regions were amplified from genomic DNA by means of the immunoSEQ Assay, a bias-controlled multiplex PCR. As for how the authors treated the data: Within the assay, amplification of reference gene primers was used to estimate how many nucleated cells each sample contained. To quantify the absolute abundance of each unique TCRbeta CDR3 rearrangement, sequence reads were collapsed and filtered. For each sample, productive Simpson clonality was calculated as the square root of Simpson's diversity index across productive rearrangements. The source is immuneACCESS, and TCRdb retained only in-frame sequences with V and J called. Part of the clones is not carried over; for the studies checked, unresolved V genes explain less than half of this, and the remainder is unexplained. From that table come the V and J calls and clone size; the DNA was used to work out D and trimming. In all, the sample holds some 260,000 clones, and roughly 90% of those were seen once. Roughly 6% of the sample lies in the top ten.

The data originate from a study of blood T cell repertoires in COVID-19 (TCRdb year 2020). A note on the overall study: Collaborator samples came from the United States, Italy and Spain and covered acute and convalescent phases of COVID-19. The material from the prospective study consisted of cDNA or gDNA derived from T cells, B-cell-depleted T cells, or PBMCs. Subjects who had been exposed to COVID-19, were actively infected with it, or had recovered from it provided the deeply sampled blood TCRbeta repertoires that made up the dataset. The repertoires were released in a freely available public database intended as a resource for research on the immune response to SARS-CoV-2. Samples came from the ongoing ImmuneRACE study (first 160 participants) plus 1,254 subjects from 6 global collaborators. A de-identified subject ID, COVID-19 status, age in years and sex were almost always included in the sample metadata. HLA class I and class II types, where available, came from metadata supplied by the sample provider rather than from assay-based typing.

The CDR3 contains 14 residues, cysteine and phenylalanine counted. The sequence is cut down to CDR3 DNA, 42 bases in frame from base 1. Trimming removed 7 bases from V and 4 bases from J, leaving 15 bases between the germline ends. The germline V gene sets CDR1 to MNHEY and CDR2 to SVGAGI. In the prospective study, participants were roughly 18 to 89 years old, resided in approximately 25 geographic areas of the United States, and were enrolled through a virtual design. In the prospective study, participants were assigned to cohorts based on the clinical history participants reported in a screening survey and a study questionnaire. In the prospective study, mobile phlebotomists collected whole blood, serum and a nasopharyngeal or oropharyngeal swab from each participant. Prospective study participants could optionally give additional blood draws and questionnaires over an approximately 2-month period. Before DNA extraction, blood samples from the prospective study were shipped at room temperature or frozen.

Summary of the overall study and its limitations: The quantity of clinical and demographic metadata differed by source and by participant and was supplied without curation.

This sequence uses TRBV6-5 and TRBJ2-3; a confident D gene designation cannot be given. Source material: PBMCs or T cells enriched from blood (not recorded which). The clonotype originates from a woman under 40 with acute COVID-19. The DNA sequence is given as TGTGCCAGCAAGCAAACGGTTACTTCAGATACGCAGTATTTT. It codes for CASKQTVTSDTQYF.